The next 27 T cell receptor beta chains were all read from a single sample in a study of blood T cell repertoires in COVID-19. The method was immunoSEQ multiplex PCR; TCRdb's version includes in-frame clones alone and lacks a portion of them. The table records around 140,000 clones, roughly 90% of them present only once. Input material: peripheral blood. The source is a human donor with COVID-19, enrolled during active disease. The donor label of this sample is uncertain.

The J gene is TRBJ2-1, the V gene TRBV5-1; D is uncertain. CDR3 length: 13 residues. Trimming took off 3 bases at V and 3 bases at J, with 7 bases between the two ends. Germline assignment: CDR1 SGHRS and CDR2 YFSETQ. The DNA of the CDR3 is TGCGCCAGCAGCTCACCTAGCTACAATGAGCAGTTCTTC. It yields the protein CASSSPSYNEQFF.

This chain uses TRBV4-1 with TRBJ1-1, with D unclear. This CDR3 region has 16 residues. Germline CDR1 and CDR2: MGHRA and YSYEKL. V shed 0 bases and J shed 0 bases, with 11 bases lying between them. The CDR3: CASSQEQRRVNTEAFF. Written as DNA, the CDR3 is TGCGCCAGCAGCCAAGAGCAAAGACGGGTGAACACTGAAGCTTTCTTT.

This rearrangement joins TRBV5-6 to TRBJ1-1, with 8 bases fitting TRBD1. The germline V gene encodes CDR1 SGHDT and CDR2 YYEEEE. The CDR3 has 16 residues. Germline trimming cut 4 bases from V and 3 bases from J; bases unmatched to any gene: 11. This CDR3 reads CASSEAHNRGYTEAFF. CDR3 bases: TGTGCCAGCAGCGAAGCCCACAACAGGGGGTACACTGAAGCTTTCTTT.

Only one count was recorded for this clone. V usage is TRBV25-1 and J usage is TRBJ2-5, with 10 bases fitting TRBD1. CDR1 and CDR2 from the germline V gene are MGHDK and SYGVNS. Trimming cost V 3 bases and J 4 bases; bases outside gene matches: 5. The CDR3 spans 15 residues. The CDR3 here is CASSDPGQGRETQYF. CDR3 nucleotide sequence: TGTGCCAGCAGTGATCCGGGACAGGGGAGAGAGACCCAGTACTTC.

The rearrangement links TRBV11-3 to TRBJ1-6; D gene unclear. CDR1 and CDR2 (germline): SGHNT, YENEEA. Trimming removed 5 bases from V and 7 bases from J, with 9 bases in between. The CDR3 covers 13 residues. The CDR3: CASSRRGNSPLHF. DNA for the CDR3: TGTGCCAGCAGCCGCCGGGGAAATTCACCCCTCCACTTT.

This rearrangement joins TRBV27 to TRBJ1-1; the D is unclear. The germline CDR1 and CDR2 sequences are MNHEY and SMNVEV (reference sequence). CDR3 length equals 11 residues. V was trimmed by 11 bases and J by 2 bases, leaving 9 bases between them. CDR3 residues: CAVRDNTEAFF. The DNA for the CDR3 is TGTGCCGTCCGGGATAACACTGAAGCTTTCTTT.

V is TRBV6-5 and J is TRBJ1-6; 7 nucleotides agree with TRBD1. This CDR3 comprises 16 residues. The V gene end was trimmed by 4 bases and the J gene end by 0 bases; junction bases not matched to a gene: 3. Germline V lookup: CDR1 MNHEY, CDR2 SVGAGI. CDR3 sequence: CASSLDRSSYNSPLHF. CDR3 in DNA: TGTGCCAGCAGTTTGGACAGGTCCTCCTATAATTCACCCCTCCACTTT.

V and J are TRBV5-4 and TRBJ1-1; tentative D call: TRBD1 (6 bases). The germline V gene encodes CDR1 SGHNT and CDR2 YYREEE (reference sequence). Trimming removed 4 bases at V and 2 bases at J, with 12 bases between. This CDR3 contains 14 residues. The CDR3 spells CASSHGQKNTEAFF. The DNA for the CDR3 is TGTGCCAGCAGCCACGGACAGAAAAACACTGAAGCTTTCTTT.

This chain links TRBV28 with TRBJ1-2; 9 bases agree with TRBD1. The CDR3 contains 19 residues. Germline values: CDR1 MDHEN, CDR2 SYDVKM. V lost 2 bases to trimming and J lost 0 bases; unmatched junction nucleotides: 13. The CDR3 sequence is CASSLGVGQGLMANYGYTF. In DNA, the CDR3 is TGTGCCAGCAGTTTAGGGGTGGGACAGGGATTGATGGCTAACTATGGCTACACCTTC.

V and J are TRBV6-1 and TRBJ2-7; D is perhaps TRBD1 (6 bases). V was pared by 1 base and J by 3 bases, with 13 bases between. The germline gives CDR1 MNHNS, CDR2 SASEGT. CDR3 length: 15 amino acids. CDR3 loop: CASSEVLGTYYEQYF. DNA for the CDR3: TGTGCCAGCAGTGAAGTTTTAGGGACATACTACGAGCAGTACTTC.

The rearrangement links TRBV18 to TRBJ2-5; tentatively, D is TRBD1 (5 bases). The V end lost 4 bases, the J end lost 10 bases, and 19 bases lay between the germline ends. The germline CDR1 and CDR2 sequences are KGHSH and LQKENI. The CDR3 runs 14 residues. CDR3 in amino acids: CASSRSVDTRDQYF. CDR3 bases: TGTGCCAGCTCACGGTCTGTGGACACAAGAGACCAGTACTTC.

The rearrangement uses TRBV11-2 and TRBJ2-7, with a tentative D call TRBD1 (6 bases). CDR1 and CDR2 (germline): SGHAT, FQNNGV. V lost 3 bases to trimming and J lost 5 bases, with 8 bases between them. The CDR3 is 12 amino acids. DNA for the CDR3: TGTGCCAGCAGCTTCTACAGGGACGAGCAGTACTTC. Protein: CASSFYRDEQYF.

V usage is TRBV18 and J usage is TRBJ2-1; weak D call: TRBD2 (6 bases). This CDR3 is built from 16 residues. Germline CDR1 is KGHSH and CDR2 is LQKENI. V lost 0 bases to trimming and J lost 0 bases, with 9 bases between them. The CDR3 spells CASSPPAGPSYNEQFF. The DNA of the CDR3 is TGTGCCAGCTCACCACCGGCGGGGCCCTCCTACAATGAGCAGTTCTTC.

J is TRBJ2-7 and V is TRBV5-6; 8 nucleotides agree with TRBD1. Germline V CDR1 and CDR2: SGHDT, YYEEEE. The CDR3 contains 14 residues. The junction had 3 bases not matched to a gene; V was cut back by 2 bases and J by 2 bases. In DNA form, the CDR3 reads TGTGCCAGCAGCTTACAGGGGGTGCCCTACGAGCAGTACTTC. It translates to CASSLQGVPYEQYF.

V and J are TRBV6-5 and TRBJ2-7; TRBD2 matches at 9 bases. Losses at the gene ends were 6 bases for V and 2 bases for J; bases not matched to a gene: 8. The CDR3 sequence is 15 residues long. Germline V gives CDR1 MNHEY, CDR2 SVGAGI. The CDR3 protein is CASRNLAGVPYEQYF. CDR3 bases: TGTGCCAGCAGAAACTTAGCGGGGGTGCCCTACGAGCAGTACTTC.

A remark on this clone: In the same sample, other DNA sequences code for this CDR3. The CDR3 region is CASSQGAGATGELFF. The CDR3 DNA sequence: TGTGCCAGCAGCCAAGGGGCAGGCGCCACCGGGGAGCTGTTTTTT. The V and J genes are TRBV3-1 (or the pseudogene TRBV3-2) and TRBJ2-2; no reliable D call. This CDR3 has 15 residues. V lost 1 base to trimming and J lost 4 bases, with 10 bases between them. In germline, CDR1 is LGHDT, CDR2 YNNKEL (reference sequence).

This chain joins TRBV5-5 and TRBJ1-4; no clear D. This CDR3 has 16 residues. In germline, CDR1 is SGHKS, CDR2 YYEKEE (reference sequence). The germline V and J ends were trimmed by 4 bases and 8 bases, with 21 bases remaining between them. The CDR3 reads CASSIRIRTLPEKLFF. CDR3 nucleotide sequence: TGTGCCAGCAGCATCCGGATAAGGACTCTCCCCGAAAAACTGTTTTTT.

Here the CDR3 DNA reads TGTGCCAGCAGCCCAGGAACCGGGACAGGGGGTGCGGGGGCCAACGTCCTGACTTTC. It is translated as CASSPGTGTGGAGANVLTF. The J gene is TRBJ2-6, the V gene TRBV11-3; 11 bases are a match to TRBD1. The CDR3 extends over 19 amino acids. CDR1 and CDR2 from the germline V gene are SGHNT and YENEEA. The V segment lost 5 bases and the J segment 4 bases; nucleotides outside the gene matches: 13.

The chain has TRBV6-4 and TRBJ2-2; 8 nucleotides align to TRBD2. The germline V gene encodes CDR1 MRHNA and CDR2 SNTAGT. V lost 8 bases to trimming and J lost 4 bases; unmatched junction nucleotides: 3. This CDR3 spans 13 amino acids. The DNA of the CDR3 is TGTGCCAGCTCGGGGGGGCGCACCGGGGAGCTGTTTTTT. Translation gives CASSGGRTGELFF.

This chain links TRBV7-9 with TRBJ2-7, with TRBD1 matching 8 bases. There are 16 residues in the CDR3. Germline V gives CDR1 SEHNR, CDR2 FQNEAQ (reference sequence). Trimming removed 2 bases from V and 3 bases from J; junction bases left unmatched: 9. Here the CDR3 reads CASSLKPGQGDYEQYF. The CDR3 nucleotides are TGTGCCAGCAGCTTAAAACCCGGACAGGGAGACTACGAGCAGTACTTC.

The rearrangement uses TRBV5-1 and TRBJ1-2, with 11 bases matching TRBD1. This CDR3 spans 14 amino acids. Germline lookup yields CDR1 SGHRS and CDR2 YFSETQ. J lost 8 bases, V lost 4 bases, and 7 bases had no gene match. This CDR3 reads CASSLDRGPRGYTF. CDR3 coding DNA: TGCGCCAGCAGCCTGGACAGGGGGCCGAGGGGCTACACCTTC.

This clone has just one count. The chain uses TRBV15 and TRBJ2-5, with 12 positions matching TRBD2. V lost 3 bases, J lost 1 base, and 3 bases stayed unmatched. Germline CDR1 LNHNV, CDR2 YYDKDF (reference sequence). The CDR3 is made up of 16 amino acids. CDR3 residues: CATSSGLAGPQETQYF. The CDR3 DNA follows: TGTGCCACCAGCAGCGGACTAGCGGGGCCCCAAGAGACCCAGTACTTC.

This clone has more than one count but fewer than ten. The rearrangement links TRBV30 to TRBJ1-2; D is uncertain. This CDR3 contains 14 residues. Trimming took off 2 bases at V and 0 bases at J, with 10 bases between the two ends. The V gene's germline CDR1 is GTSNPN and CDR2 SVGIG (reference sequence). CDR3 region: CAWSPPQTNYGYTF. In DNA, the CDR3 is TGTGCCTGGAGTCCCCCCCAAACTAACTATGGCTACACCTTC.

The V call is TRBV11-3, the J call TRBJ2-5; a weak D match, TRBD2 (5 bases). The germline V gene has CDR1 SGHNT and CDR2 YENEEA. Trimming pared 5 bases from V and 5 bases from J, leaving 15 bases between. The CDR3 totals 14 residues. As DNA, the CDR3 is TGTGCCAGCAGCCCAGAGCCTTGGGAGGAGACCCAGTACTTC. Residues: CASSPEPWEETQYF.

The chain employs TRBV5-4 and TRBJ2-7, with 14 bases that match TRBD2. The CDR3 runs to 14 residues. CDR1 and CDR2 (germline): SGHNT, YYREEE (reference sequence). V was pared by 5 bases and J by 7 bases, with 5 bases of the junction left unmatched. CDR3 sequence: CASRPGTSGGEQYF. The CDR3 bases are TGTGCCAGCAGACCCGGGACTAGCGGGGGAGAGCAGTACTTC.

In this sample, this clone turned up once. This rearrangement joins TRBV19 to TRBJ2-2; D uncertain. The V end was cut by 3 bases, the J end by 1 base, with 9 bases between. This CDR3 contains 15 residues. Germline lookup yields CDR1 LNHDA and CDR2 SQIVND (reference sequence). The chain's CDR3 is CASSIPPRNTGELFF. In nucleotides, the CDR3 is TGTGCCAGTAGTATCCCCCCTCGGAACACCGGGGAGCTGTTTTTT.

The V and J genes are TRBV9 and TRBJ2-1; a weak D match, TRBD2 (6 bases). V lost 0 bases and J lost 6, with 13 bases in between. The CDR3 runs 15 residues. Germline CDR1 SGDLS, CDR2 YYNGEE. CDR3 region: CASSVGASVRNEQFF. The CDR3 nucleotides are TGTGCCAGCAGCGTAGGGGCTAGCGTTCGCAATGAGCAGTTCTTC.